These 24 T cell receptor beta chains came from one sample sequenced in a study of response to subunit inactivated influenza vaccine. TCRdb re-called the RT-PCR reads through MiXCR, storing one row per CDR3 protein. Among about 500,000 distinct CDR3 sequences listed, 15% to 20% were seen once. Material: CD4+ T cells sorted from PBMCs, obtained roughly 24 months after vaccination. The origin of the receptors is a man between 50 and 69 years old who received an inactivated influenza vaccine.

The chain uses TRBV5-1 and TRBJ1-1, with unresolved D. The CDR3 consists of 14 residues. Trimming removed 3 bases at V and 4 bases at J, with 13 bases between. From germline, CDR1 is SGHRS and CDR2 YFSETQ. The CDR3 DNA is TGCGCCAGCAGCTCATCCGGCGTATTCACTGAAGCTTTCTTT. As protein: CASSSSGVFTEAFF.

The chain combines TRBV14 with TRBJ2-3; a possible D gene is TRBD2 (6 bases). This CDR3 contains 14 residues. CDR1 is SGHDN and CDR2 is FVKESK in the germline V gene. The germline V and J ends were trimmed by 0 bases and 5 bases, with 9 bases remaining between them. This CDR3 reads CASSQERLGDTQYF. Written as DNA, the CDR3 is TGTGCCAGCAGCCAAGAACGACTAGGAGATACGCAGTATTTT. The full variable domain, rest sourced from reference TRBV14 and TRBJ2-3, is EAGVTQFPSHSVIEKGQTVTLRCDPISGHDNLYWYRRVMGKEIKFLLHFVKESKQDESGMPNNRFLAERTGGTYSTLKVQPAELEDSGVYFCASSQERLGDTQYFGPGTRLTVL.

V usage is TRBV27 and J usage is TRBJ2-7; 10 bases line up with TRBD1. This CDR3 region has 15 residues. Germline V gene data show CDR1 as MNHEY and CDR2 as SMNVEV (reference sequence). V dropped 6 bases and J dropped 6; count of bases not matched to a gene: 11. The CDR3 here is CASRKPGTGVGEQYF. The DNA of the CDR3 is TGTGCCAGCAGGAAGCCCGGGACAGGGGTTGGCGAGCAGTACTTC.

The gene calls are TRBV6-1 and TRBJ2-7, with 9 bases that match TRBD1. Germline-derived CDR1 and CDR2 are MNHNS and SASEGT. CDR3 size: 15 residues. The ends lost 5 bases at V and 3 bases at J; junction bases unmatched: 8. CDR3 in amino acids: CASSPTGTGIYEQYF. Written as DNA, the CDR3 is TGTGCCAGCAGTCCTACCGGGACAGGGATCTACGAGCAGTACTTC.

This clonotype came up a few times. V gene TRBV2 combines with J gene TRBJ2-5; no definite D call. This CDR3 has 14 residues. Per the germline V gene, CDR1 is SNHLY and CDR2 is FYNNEI. Trimming stripped 4 bases from V and 2 bases from J, with 11 bases between. In DNA, the CDR3 is TGTGCCAGCAGTGGCCAGGTGATACAAGAGACCCAGTACTTC. Its translation is CASSGQVIQETQYF.

The J gene is TRBJ1-5, the V gene TRBV28, with D perhaps TRBD1 (5 bases). Germline CDR1 and CDR2: MDHEN and SYDVKM. The CDR3 contains 16 residues. V was trimmed by 3 bases and J by 6 bases, leaving 18 bases between them. The chain's CDR3 is CASSLGIRPQGQPQHF. The DNA of the CDR3 is TGTGCCAGCAGTTTGGGGATTAGGCCTCAGGGTCAGCCCCAGCATTTT.

In this sample, this clonotype turned up many times. This chain links TRBV11-2 with TRBJ2-5; either TRBD1 or TRBD2 may fit D (5 bases each). The germline gives CDR1 SGHAT, CDR2 FQNNGV. The CDR3 extends over 13 amino acids. V was shortened by 1 base and J by 7 bases, with 10 bases between the two germline ends. The CDR3 protein is CASSLAPGGTQYF. CDR3 nucleotides: TGTGCCAGCAGCTTAGCCCCTGGGGGGACCCAGTACTTC.

This rearrangement joins TRBV18 to TRBJ2-1; 9 bases line up with TRBD1. From germline, CDR1 is KGHSH and CDR2 LQKENI. The CDR3 is 16 amino acids. V trimming: 3 bases; J trimming: 1 base; junction bases outside the gene matches: 4. The chain's CDR3 is CASSPPGQGSYNEQFF. The CDR3 DNA reads as TGTGCCAGCTCACCCCCGGGACAGGGATCCTACAATGAGCAGTTCTTC.

This clonotype was seen repeatedly, ten times or more. The V and J genes are TRBV12-3 or TRBV12-4 and TRBJ2-1; 7 bases match TRBD1. The V gene end was trimmed by 6 bases and the J gene end by 4 bases; junction bases not matched to a gene: 3. The CDR3 is 13 residues long. The CDR3: CASRGTAYNEQFF. The CDR3 DNA reads as TGTGCCAGCAGGGGGACAGCTTACAATGAGCAGTTCTTC.

This clonotype was detected ten times or more. The chain is built from TRBV5-1 and TRBJ1-4, with D possibly TRBD1 on 6 matching bases. The CDR3 contains 15 residues. The germline V gene has CDR1 SGHRS and CDR2 YFSETQ. V lost 0 bases and J lost 4, with 10 bases in between. This chain's CDR3 is CASSLGDTHNEKLFF. CDR3 sequence (DNA): TGCGCCAGCAGCTTGGGGGACACCCATAATGAAAAACTGTTTTTT.

This clonotype has more than one count but fewer than ten. This sequence joins TRBV20-1 and TRBJ2-1; a weak D match, TRBD2 (5 bases). The germline gives CDR1 DFQATT, CDR2 SNEGSKA (reference sequence). The V and J ends lost 7 bases and 7 bases respectively, with 20 bases between them. The CDR3 runs to 14 residues. The CDR3 DNA reads TGCAGTGTTACCGCAGGAGGCCGGTGGAATGAGCAGTTCTTC. Amino acid sequence: CSVTAGGRWNEQFF.

This clonotype came up once. The chain couples TRBV9 to TRBJ2-1, with a possible D match to TRBD2 (7 bases). With 6 bases removed from V and 8 bases from J, the gap between germline ends came to 24 bases. Germline V gene sequence: CDR1 SGDLS, CDR2 YYNGEE. The CDR3 is 16 amino acids. The CDR3: CASTLDGAGASYEQFF. The CDR3 DNA reads as TGTGCCAGCACCCTAGACGGTGCGGGGGCGAGCTATGAGCAGTTCTTC.

The chain links TRBV5-5 to TRBJ1-4; unclear D gene. CDR1 and CDR2 from the germline V gene are SGHKS and YYEKEE (reference sequence). Trimming stripped 4 bases from V and 5 bases from J, with 12 bases between. CDR3 length: 14 residues. CDR3 coding DNA: TGTGCCAGCAGCGCTCTTGTGGGAAATGAAAAACTGTTTTTT. It specifies CASSALVGNEKLFF.

V is TRBV20-1 and J is TRBJ2-2; 9 nucleotides line up with TRBD2. This CDR3 is 15 amino acids long. CDR1 and CDR2 from the germline V gene are DFQATT and SNEGSKA (reference sequence). The V gene end was trimmed by 3 bases and the J gene end by 3 bases; junction bases not matched to a gene: 5. CDR3 protein: CSASLRGGDTGELFF. Here the CDR3 DNA reads TGCAGTGCTAGTTTGCGGGGGGGAGACACCGGGGAGCTGTTTTTT.

This clonotype was counted ten times or more. The chain joins TRBV6-1 to TRBJ1-2; no definite D call. CDR3 length: 18 residues. V was pared by 6 bases and J by 8 bases, with 31 bases between. CDR1 is MNHNS and CDR2 is SASEGT in the germline V gene. The CDR3 DNA sequence: TGTGCCAGCAGCTCCACAAACCGAATGACAACGTCCAAAAGGGGCTACACCTTC. Amino acids: CASSSTNRMTTSKRGYTF.

This clonotype has just a few counts. The V gene is TRBV6-2 or TRBV6-3, the J gene TRBJ1-2; D remains ambiguous. CDR3 length: 16 amino acids. The ends were cut back, 0 bases at V and 5 bases at J, with 16 bases in the middle. Germline V gene data show CDR1 as MNHEY and CDR2 as SVGEGT. The CDR3: CASSYSQGRGEYGYTF. CDR3 nucleotide sequence: TGTGCCAGCAGTTACTCGCAAGGTCGGGGTGAATATGGCTACACCTTC.

This clonotype was counted only a few times. The chain recombines TRBV11-2 with TRBJ2-4, with 9 bases matching TRBD2. Germline V gene lookup returns CDR1 SGHAT and CDR2 FQNNGV. The CDR3 consists of 18 residues. After removal of 8 bases from V and 0 bases from J, the junction contained 14 bases not matched to a gene. The DNA of the CDR3 is TGTGCCAGCTGCCAAGTGGCGGGGGGGAAGTTAGCCAAAAACATTCAGTACTTC. Translation: CASCQVAGGKLAKNIQYF.

This clonotype was recorded a few times. This chain uses TRBV20-1 with TRBJ2-7; 9 positions match TRBD2. Germline V gene data show CDR1 as DFQATT and CDR2 as SNEGSKA (reference sequence). Losses at the gene ends were 1 base for V and 2 bases for J; bases not matched to a gene: 0. The CDR3 covers 13 residues. The DNA of the CDR3 is TGCAGTGCTAGAGGACTAGCGGCCTACGAGCAGTACTTC. This translates into CSARGLAAYEQYF.

The J gene is TRBJ1-1, the V gene TRBV6-2 or TRBV6-3; D uncertain. The length of the CDR3 is 18 residues. V lost 8 bases and J 0 bases, leaving 25 bases between the germline ends. Germline lookup yields CDR1 MNHEY and CDR2 SVGEGT. In DNA form, the CDR3 reads TGTGCCAGCTCTTACCCGTCTTGGGCGGTCGGACTGAACACTGAAGCTTTCTTT. Protein product: CASSYPSWAVGLNTEAFF.

The chain is built from TRBV28 and TRBJ2-7, with D hard to call. Trimming left V 5 bases short and J 4 bases short, with 12 bases between. Germline V gene data show CDR1 as MDHEN and CDR2 as SYDVKM. The CDR3 extends over 13 amino acids. The CDR3 coding sequence is TGTGCCAGCAGTCCTGGACGGAAGTACGAGCAGTACTTC. This translates into CASSPGRKYEQYF.

The chain has TRBV6-7 and TRBJ1-4; no clear D. TRBV6-7 is treated as an ORF (open reading frame) with a function not yet certain. The CDR3 spans 15 residues. The germline V and J ends were trimmed by 6 bases and 5 bases, with 16 bases remaining between them. CDR3 nucleotide sequence: TGTGCCAGCAGAGACACCGCTGAGATCAATGAAAAACTGTTTTTT. Protein: CASRDTAEINEKLFF.

The rearrangement uses TRBV9 and TRBJ2-1, with D maybe TRBD2 (5 bases). From germline, CDR1 is SGDLS and CDR2 YYNGEE. This CDR3 comprises 16 residues. V gave up 4 bases and J gave up 7 bases, with 21 bases separating them. CDR3 protein: CASSPTGGMIGNEQFF. Written as DNA, the CDR3 is TGTGCCAGCAGCCCCACCGGAGGAATGATTGGGAATGAGCAGTTCTTC.

The table lists this clonotype with a few counts. The CDR3 DNA is TGCAGTGCTAAGGCCCGGGGGAGGCAATACGAGCAGTACTTC. It codes for CSAKARGRQYEQYF. The chain uses TRBV20-1 and TRBJ2-7; D might be TRBD2 (6 bases). The germline CDR1 and CDR2 sequences are DFQATT and SNEGSKA (reference sequence). The V end lost 4 bases, the J end lost 4 bases, and 17 bases lay between the germline ends. There are 14 residues in the CDR3.

The chain combines TRBV10-3 with TRBJ2-7, with TRBD1 as a possible D gene (6 bases). This CDR3 region has 15 residues. The V and J ends lost 4 bases and 0 bases respectively, with 13 bases between them. Germline CDR1 and CDR2: ENHRY and SYGVKD. Written as DNA, the CDR3 is TGTGCCATCAGTGTTGGGGACACCCACTCCTACGAGCAGTACTTC. Protein product: CAISVGDTHSYEQYF.